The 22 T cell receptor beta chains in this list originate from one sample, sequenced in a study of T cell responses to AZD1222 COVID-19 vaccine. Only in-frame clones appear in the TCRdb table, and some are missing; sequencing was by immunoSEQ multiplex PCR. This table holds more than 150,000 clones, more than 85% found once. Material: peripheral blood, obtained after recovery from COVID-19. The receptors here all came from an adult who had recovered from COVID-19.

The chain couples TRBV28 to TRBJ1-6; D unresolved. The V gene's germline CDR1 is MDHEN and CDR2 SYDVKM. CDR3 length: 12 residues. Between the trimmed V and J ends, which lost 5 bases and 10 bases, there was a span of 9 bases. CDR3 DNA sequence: TGTGCCAGCAGTATCAGGCCCTCACCCCTCCACTTT. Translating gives CASSIRPSPLHF.

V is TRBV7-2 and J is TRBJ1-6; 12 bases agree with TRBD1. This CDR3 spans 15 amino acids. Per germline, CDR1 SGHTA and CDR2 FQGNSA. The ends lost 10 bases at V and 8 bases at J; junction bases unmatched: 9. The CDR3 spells CATGTGGAFDSPLHF. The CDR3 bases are TGTGCCACTGGGACAGGGGGCGCTTTTGATTCACCCCTCCACTTT.

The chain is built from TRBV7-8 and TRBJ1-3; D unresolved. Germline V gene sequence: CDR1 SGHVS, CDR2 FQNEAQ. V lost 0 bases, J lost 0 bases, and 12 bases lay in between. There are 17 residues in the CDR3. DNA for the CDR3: TGTGCCAGCAGCTTAGCAGGGCTACCGAGCTCTGGAAACACCATATATTTT. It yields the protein CASSLAGLPSSGNTIYF.

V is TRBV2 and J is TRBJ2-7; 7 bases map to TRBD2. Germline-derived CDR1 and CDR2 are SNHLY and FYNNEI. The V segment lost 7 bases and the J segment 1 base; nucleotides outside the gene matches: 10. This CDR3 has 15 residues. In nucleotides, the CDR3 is TGTGCCAGCATACCCGTGGGCGGGAGTTCCTACGAGCAGTACTTC. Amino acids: CASIPVGGSSYEQYF.

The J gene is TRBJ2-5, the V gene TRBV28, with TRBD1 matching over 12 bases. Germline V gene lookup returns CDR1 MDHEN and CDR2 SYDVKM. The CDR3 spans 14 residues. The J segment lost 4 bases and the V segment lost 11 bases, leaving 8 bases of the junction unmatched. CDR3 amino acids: CAASGTGGGETQYF. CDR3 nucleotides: TGTGCCGCTTCCGGGACAGGGGGCGGAGAGACCCAGTACTTC.

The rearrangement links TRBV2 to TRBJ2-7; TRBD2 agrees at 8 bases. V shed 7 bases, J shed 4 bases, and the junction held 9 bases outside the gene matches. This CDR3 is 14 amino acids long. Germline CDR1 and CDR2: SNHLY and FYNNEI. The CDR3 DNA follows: TGTGCCAGCACCCAAGGGGCTAGCGGGTACGAGCAGTACTTC. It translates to CASTQGASGYEQYF.

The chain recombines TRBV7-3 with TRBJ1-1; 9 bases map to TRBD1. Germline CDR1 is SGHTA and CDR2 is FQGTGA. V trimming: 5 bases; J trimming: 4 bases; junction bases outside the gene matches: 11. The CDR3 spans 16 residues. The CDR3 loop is CASSDSTGGVGTEAFF. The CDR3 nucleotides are TGTGCCAGCAGCGACTCTACAGGGGGCGTTGGCACTGAAGCTTTCTTT.

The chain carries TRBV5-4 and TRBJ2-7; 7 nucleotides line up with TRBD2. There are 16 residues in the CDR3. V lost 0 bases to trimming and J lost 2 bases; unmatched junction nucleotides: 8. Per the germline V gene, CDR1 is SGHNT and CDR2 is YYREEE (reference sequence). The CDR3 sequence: CASSLAPAGNPYEQYF. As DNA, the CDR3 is TGTGCCAGCAGCTTGGCCCCAGCGGGGAATCCCTACGAGCAGTACTTC. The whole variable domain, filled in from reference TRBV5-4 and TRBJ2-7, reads ETGVTQSPTHLIKTRGQQVTLRCSSQSGHNTVSWYQQALGQGPQFIFQYYREEENGRGNFPPRFSGLQFPNYSSELNVNALELDDSALYLCASSLAPAGNPYEQYFGPGTRLTVT.

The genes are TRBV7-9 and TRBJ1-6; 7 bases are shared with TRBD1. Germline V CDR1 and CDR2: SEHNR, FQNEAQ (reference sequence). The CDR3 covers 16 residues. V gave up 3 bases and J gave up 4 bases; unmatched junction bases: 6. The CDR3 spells CASSLVRDSYNSPLHF. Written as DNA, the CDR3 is TGTGCCAGCAGCTTGGTCCGGGACAGTTATAATTCACCCCTCCACTTT.

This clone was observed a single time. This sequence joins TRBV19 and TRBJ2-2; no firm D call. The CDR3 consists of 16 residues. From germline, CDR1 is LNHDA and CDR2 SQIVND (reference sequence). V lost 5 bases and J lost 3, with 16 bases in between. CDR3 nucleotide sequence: TGTGCCAGTAGTCCTGGCCGAAGGAAGGACACCGGGGAGCTGTTTTTT. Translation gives CASSPGRRKDTGELFF.

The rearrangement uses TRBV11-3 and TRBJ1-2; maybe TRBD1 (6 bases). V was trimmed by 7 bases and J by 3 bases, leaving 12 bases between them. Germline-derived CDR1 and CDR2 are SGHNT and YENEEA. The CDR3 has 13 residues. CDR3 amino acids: CASNPGVYYGYTF. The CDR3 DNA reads TGTGCCAGCAACCCAGGGGTCTACTATGGCTACACCTTC.

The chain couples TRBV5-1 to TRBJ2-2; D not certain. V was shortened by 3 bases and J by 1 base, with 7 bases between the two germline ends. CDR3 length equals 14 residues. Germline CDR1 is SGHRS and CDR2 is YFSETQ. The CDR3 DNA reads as TGCGCCAGCAGCTCTGGACGGAACACCGGGGAGCTGTTTTTT. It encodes CASSSGRNTGELFF.

CDR3 sequence: CASSLSGSRRTEAFF. Written as DNA, the CDR3 is TGTGCCAGCAGCTTATCGGGCAGCCGAAGGACTGAAGCTTTCTTT. V usage is TRBV11-1 and J usage is TRBJ1-1; D is unresolved. Germline V CDR1 and CDR2: SGHAT, FQDESV (reference sequence). This CDR3 comprises 15 residues. Deletions cut 2 bases from V and 5 bases from J, with 15 bases between.

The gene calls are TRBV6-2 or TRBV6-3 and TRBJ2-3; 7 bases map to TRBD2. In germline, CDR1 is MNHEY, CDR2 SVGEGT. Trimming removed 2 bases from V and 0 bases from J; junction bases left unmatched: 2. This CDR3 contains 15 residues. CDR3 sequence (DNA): TGTGCCAGCAGTTACATGGGACTAAGCACAGATACGCAGTATTTT. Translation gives CASSYMGLSTDTQYF.

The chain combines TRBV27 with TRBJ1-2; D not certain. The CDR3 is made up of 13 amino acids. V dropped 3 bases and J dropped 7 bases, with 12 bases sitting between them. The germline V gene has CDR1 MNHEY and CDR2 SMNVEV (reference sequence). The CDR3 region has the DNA TGTGCCAGCAGTTTCAGAGCTGTAGGTGGCTACACCTTC. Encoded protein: CASSFRAVGGYTF.

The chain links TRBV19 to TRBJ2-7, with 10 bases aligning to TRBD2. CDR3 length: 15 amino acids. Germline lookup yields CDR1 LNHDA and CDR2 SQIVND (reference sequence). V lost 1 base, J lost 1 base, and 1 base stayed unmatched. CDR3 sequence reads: CASSIGGLASYEQYF. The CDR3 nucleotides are TGTGCCAGTAGTATAGGGGGACTAGCGTCCTACGAGCAGTACTTC.

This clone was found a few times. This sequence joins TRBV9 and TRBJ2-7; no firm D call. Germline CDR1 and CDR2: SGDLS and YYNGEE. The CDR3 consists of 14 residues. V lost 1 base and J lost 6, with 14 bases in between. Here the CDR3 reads CASSVTSLTSEQYF. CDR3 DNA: TGTGCCAGCAGCGTAACCAGTCTAACGTCCGAGCAGTACTTC.

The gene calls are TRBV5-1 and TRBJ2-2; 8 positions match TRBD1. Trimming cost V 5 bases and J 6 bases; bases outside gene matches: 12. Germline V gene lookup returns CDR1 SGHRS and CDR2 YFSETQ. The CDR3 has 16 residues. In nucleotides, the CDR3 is TGCGCCAGCAGGACTGATGACAGGGGAAGGGCCGGGGAGCTGTTTTTT. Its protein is CASRTDDRGRAGELFF.

The CDR3 coding sequence is TGTGCCAGGCTCGACAGGTGGTCGCGCGAGCAGTACTTC. It translates to CARLDRWSREQYF. The chain has TRBV2 and TRBJ2-7, with a tentative D call TRBD1 (6 bases). This CDR3 has 13 amino acids. The germline V gene encodes CDR1 SNHLY and CDR2 FYNNEI. Deletions cut 9 bases from V and 6 bases from J, with 18 bases between. The variable domain in full, completed from reference TRBV2 and TRBJ2-7, reads EPEVTQTPSHQVTQMGQEVILRCVPISNHLYFYWYRQILGQKVEFLVSFYNNEISEKSEIFDDQFSVERPDGSNFTLKIRSTKLEDSAMYFCARLDRWSREQYFGPGTRLTVT.

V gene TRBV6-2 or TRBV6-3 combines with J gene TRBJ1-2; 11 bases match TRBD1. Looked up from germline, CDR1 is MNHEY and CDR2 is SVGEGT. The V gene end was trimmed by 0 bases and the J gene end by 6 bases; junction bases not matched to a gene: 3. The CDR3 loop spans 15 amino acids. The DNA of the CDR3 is TGTGCCAGCAGTTACTCGCGGACAGGGGGCAATGGCTACACCTTC. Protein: CASSYSRTGGNGYTF.

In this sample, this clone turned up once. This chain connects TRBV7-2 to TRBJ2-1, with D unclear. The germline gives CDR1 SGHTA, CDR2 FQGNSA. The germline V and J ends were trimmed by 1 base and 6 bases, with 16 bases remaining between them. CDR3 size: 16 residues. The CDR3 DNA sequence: TGTGCCAGCAGCTTAGTGGGCGGATCAGCATCCAATGAGCAGTTCTTC. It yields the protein CASSLVGGSASNEQFF.

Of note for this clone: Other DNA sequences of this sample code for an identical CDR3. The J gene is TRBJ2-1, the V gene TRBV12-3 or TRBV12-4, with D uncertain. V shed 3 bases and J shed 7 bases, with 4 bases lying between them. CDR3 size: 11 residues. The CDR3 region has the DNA TGTGCCAGCAGTTTGGGGAATGAGCAGTTCTTC. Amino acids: CASSLGNEQFF.